This T cell receptor (beta chain) derives from a study of shared clonotypes between healthy human individuals. Study outcomes and limitations: Across subsets, estimated richness was generally greater for naive than for memory populations. Clonotypes that were shared across a handful of donors made up roughly 5% of naive CD4 clonotypes. It was expected that sequencing depth would affect clonotype sharing among donors.

Details on this clone: Antigen unknown.

The germline V and J ends were trimmed by 6 bases and 0 bases, with 11 bases remaining between them. CDR3 size: 14 residues. CDR1 is SNHLY, CDR2 FYNNEI, per germline. Replicate sorted-subset PCRs were loaded with roughly 200 ng DNA, approximately 31,000 T cell genomes. Libraries were prepared by immunoSEQ multiplex PCR; TCRdb keeps only in-frame clonotypes and omits some of them. The repertoire holds under 1,100,000 clones, with 75% as singletons. This clonotype was sampled from a man younger than 35 in good health. The chain couples TRBV2 to TRBJ1-1; D not resolved. Sequencing was done on a sample of memory CD4+ T cells sorted from blood. Subset defined: CD45RA-negative fraction. The DNA for the CDR3 is TGTGCCAGCAGCCGAGCAACAGTGAACACTGAAGCTTTCTTT. The encoded protein is CASSRATVNTEAFF.